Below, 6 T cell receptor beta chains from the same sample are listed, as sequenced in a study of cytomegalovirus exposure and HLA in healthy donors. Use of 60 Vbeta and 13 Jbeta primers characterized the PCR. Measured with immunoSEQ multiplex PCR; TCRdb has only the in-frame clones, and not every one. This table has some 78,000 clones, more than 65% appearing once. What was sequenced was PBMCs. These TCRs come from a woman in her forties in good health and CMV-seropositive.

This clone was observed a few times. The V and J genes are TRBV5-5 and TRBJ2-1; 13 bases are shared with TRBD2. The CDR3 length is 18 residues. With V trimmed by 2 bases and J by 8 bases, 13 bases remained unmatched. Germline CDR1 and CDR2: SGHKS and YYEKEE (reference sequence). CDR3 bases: TGTGCCAGCAGCTTCGGACTAGCGGGGGCTACGAAGGTCTATGAGCAGTTCTTC. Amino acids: CASSFGLAGATKVYEQFF.

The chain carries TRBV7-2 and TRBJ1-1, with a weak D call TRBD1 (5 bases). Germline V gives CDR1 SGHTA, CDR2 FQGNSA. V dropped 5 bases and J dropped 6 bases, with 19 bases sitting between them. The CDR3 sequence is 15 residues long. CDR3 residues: CASSLMAGLAAEAFF. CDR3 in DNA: TGTGCCAGCAGCCTCATGGCAGGGTTAGCGGCTGAAGCTTTCTTT.

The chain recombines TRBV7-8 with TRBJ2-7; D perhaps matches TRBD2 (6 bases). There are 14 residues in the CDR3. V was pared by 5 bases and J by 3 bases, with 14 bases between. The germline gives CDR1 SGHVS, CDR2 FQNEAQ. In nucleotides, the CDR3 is TGTGCCAGCAGCCCGGGGACTTTCAGCTACGAGCAGTACTTC. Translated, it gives CASSPGTFSYEQYF.

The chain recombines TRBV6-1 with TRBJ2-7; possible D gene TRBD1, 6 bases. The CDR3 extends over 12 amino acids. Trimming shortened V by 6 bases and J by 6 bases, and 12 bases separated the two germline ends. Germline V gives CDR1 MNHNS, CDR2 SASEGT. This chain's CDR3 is CASSPGAAEQYF. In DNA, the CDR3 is TGTGCCAGCAGCCCAGGGGCAGCCGAGCAGTACTTC.

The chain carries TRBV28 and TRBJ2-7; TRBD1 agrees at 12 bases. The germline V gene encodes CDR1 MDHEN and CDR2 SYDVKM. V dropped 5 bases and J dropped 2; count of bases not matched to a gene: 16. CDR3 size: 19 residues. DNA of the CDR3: TGTGCCAGCAGTGCCACGGGACAGGGGGCGACCTCCCCACCCTACGAGCAGTACTTC. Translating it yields CASSATGQGATSPPYEQYF. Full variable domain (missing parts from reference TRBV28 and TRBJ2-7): DVKVTQSSRYLVKRTGEKVFLECVQDMDHENMFWYRQDPGLGLRLIYFSYDVKMKEKGDIPEGYSVSREKKERFSLILESASTNQTSMYLCASSATGQGATSPPYEQYFGPGTRLTVT.

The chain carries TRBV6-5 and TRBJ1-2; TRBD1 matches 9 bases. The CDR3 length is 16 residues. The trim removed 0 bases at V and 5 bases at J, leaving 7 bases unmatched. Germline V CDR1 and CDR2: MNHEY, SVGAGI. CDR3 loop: CASSYSRTGASYGYTF. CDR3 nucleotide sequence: TGTGCCAGCAGTTACTCTCGGACAGGGGCTAGTTATGGCTACACCTTC.